Shown below are 28 T cell receptor beta chains from a single sample sequenced in a study of T-cell memory formation after mild COVID-19. Via MiXCR, TCRdb re-called the 5' RACE reads, giving one row per CDR3 protein. The sample lists roughly 260,000 distinct CDR3 sequences; roughly 15% were seen once. What was sequenced was PBMCs or a T cell subset sorted from them (not recorded which). These receptors all come from a man younger than 35 who had mild COVID-19 (a few samples of this study predate the infection). Cell type and time point are not known.

This clonotype appeared a few times. V and J are TRBV20-1 and TRBJ2-3; maybe TRBD1 (6 bases). The germline V gene encodes CDR1 DFQATT and CDR2 SNEGSKA (reference sequence). The V end was cut by 1 base, the J end by 5 bases, with 16 bases between. The CDR3 extends over 15 amino acids. This CDR3 reads CSARGRDIRIDTQYF. In nucleotides, the CDR3 is TGCAGTGCTAGAGGAAGGGACATTCGCATAGATACGCAGTATTTT.

The genes are TRBV29-1 and TRBJ1-1; the match to TRBD1 covers 7 bases. CDR1 is SQVTM and CDR2 is ANQGSEA in the germline V gene. Germline trimming cut 8 bases from V and 0 bases from J; bases unmatched to any gene: 6. The CDR3 has 13 amino acids. The CDR3 region is CSYQTGLNTEAFF. The CDR3 DNA reads TGCAGCTACCAGACAGGGTTGAACACTGAAGCTTTCTTT.

This rearrangement joins TRBV5-1 to TRBJ2-7, with D maybe TRBD2 (7 bases). Germline CDR1 is SGHRS and CDR2 is YFSETQ. This CDR3 contains 15 residues. V lost 4 bases and J lost 2, with 16 bases in between. CDR3 DNA sequence: TGCGCCAGCAGCCCCTCGGGGGCGGGGGCCTACGAGCAGTACTTC. Translating it yields CASSPSGAGAYEQYF.

This clonotype was counted between two and nine times. The genes are TRBV7-2 and TRBJ2-5; 9 bases align to TRBD1. Germline assignment: CDR1 SGHTA and CDR2 FQGNSA. V was clipped by 6 bases and J by 2 bases; unmatched bases: 10. The CDR3 length is 16 residues. CDR3 nucleotides: TGTGCCAGCAGAAGGCCCGGGACAGGGCCACAAGAGACCCAGTACTTC. It encodes CASRRPGTGPQETQYF.

V and J are TRBV5-1 and TRBJ2-5; 7 nucleotides align to TRBD1. The CDR3 spans 14 residues. In germline, CDR1 is SGHRS, CDR2 YFSETQ. V trimming: 2 bases; J trimming: 4 bases; junction bases outside the gene matches: 5. In nucleotides, the CDR3 is TGCGCCAGCAGCTTCACAGGGGTTGGAGAGACCCAGTACTTC. Translated: CASSFTGVGETQYF. Looking up the rest from reference TRBV5-1 and TRBJ2-5 gives the full variable domain: KAGVTQTPRYLIKTRGQQVTLSCSPISGHRSVSWYQQTPGQGLQFLFEYFSETQRNKGNFPGRFSGRQFSNSRSEMNVSTLELGDSALYLCASSFTGVGETQYFGPGTRLLVL.

Only a few counts were recorded for this clonotype. This rearrangement joins TRBV7-2 to TRBJ2-4; D unclear. Trimming removed 5 bases from V and 3 bases from J, with 17 bases in between. Germline V gene sequence: CDR1 SGHTA, CDR2 FQGNSA. The CDR3 length is 16 residues. The CDR3 coding sequence is TGTGCCAGCAGCCCACAGTTATTCGAAGTCAAAAACATTCAGTACTTC. The encoded protein is CASSPQLFEVKNIQYF.

The rearrangement joins TRBV6-2 or TRBV6-3 to TRBJ2-1; D unresolved. The CDR3 loop spans 12 amino acids. CDR1 and CDR2 from the germline V gene are MNHEY and SVGEGT. V lost 7 bases to trimming and J lost 10 bases, with 14 bases between them. Here the CDR3 reads CASTLDRVEQFF. The DNA for the CDR3 is TGTGCCAGCACCCTGGACCGGGTCGAGCAGTTCTTC.

This chain uses TRBV28 with TRBJ2-3; 8 nucleotides match TRBD1. V lost 3 bases, J lost 1 base, and 3 bases stayed unmatched. The CDR3 has 15 amino acids. Germline V gene sequence: CDR1 MDHEN, CDR2 SYDVKM. The CDR3: CASSLLDRGTDTQYF. The DNA for the CDR3 is TGTGCCAGCAGTTTGTTGGACAGGGGCACAGATACGCAGTATTTT.

The V gene is TRBV3-1, the J gene TRBJ2-3; 9 bases fit TRBD2. Germline V gives CDR1 LGHDT, CDR2 YNNKEL (reference sequence). This CDR3 is 17 amino acids long. J gave up 0 bases and V 0 bases, and 4 bases lay outside the gene matches. CDR3: CASSQEIAGASTDTQYF. The DNA for the CDR3 is TGTGCCAGCAGCCAAGAAATAGCGGGGGCGAGCACAGATACGCAGTATTTT.

This clonotype has just a few counts. The chain combines TRBV7-9 with TRBJ2-3; 8 bases match TRBD2. Unmatched junction bases numbered 10, after V lost 6 bases and J lost 5 bases. The V gene's germline CDR1 is SEHNR and CDR2 FQNEAQ (reference sequence). The length of the CDR3 is 15 residues. The CDR3 DNA reads TGTGCCAGCAGTCGAGGTCGGGGGGGAAGAGATACGCAGTATTTT. Its translation: CASSRGRGGRDTQYF.

The CDR3, as DNA: TGTGCCAGCAGCCCAATCCGGGGGGAACCTTACAATGAGCAGTTCTTC. Protein product: CASSPIRGEPYNEQFF. This chain connects TRBV11-2 to TRBJ2-1; the match to TRBD2 covers 7 bases. Germline V gene lookup returns CDR1 SGHAT and CDR2 FQNNGV. The V and J ends lost 5 bases and 4 bases, in that order; junction bases with no gene match: 11. The CDR3 spans 16 residues. Full variable domain (rest looked up from reference TRBV11-2 and TRBJ2-1): EAGVAQSPRYKIIEKRQSVAFWCNPISGHATLYWYQQILGQGPKLLIQFQNNGVVDDSQLPKDRFSAERLKGVDSTLKIQPAKLEDSAVYLCASSPIRGEPYNEQFFGPGTRLTVL.

This clonotype was picked up many times. The chain carries TRBV25-1 and TRBJ2-1; possibly TRBD2 for D (6 bases). The ends were cut back, 1 base at V and 4 bases at J, with 14 bases in the middle. In germline, CDR1 is MGHDK, CDR2 SYGVNS. This CDR3 region has 16 residues. CDR3 DNA: TGTGCCAGCAGTGAATGGGGGACTTCCAAATACAATGAGCAGTTCTTC. This gives the protein CASSEWGTSKYNEQFF.

This chain connects TRBV12-3 or TRBV12-4 to TRBJ1-1; unclear D gene. Deletions cut 6 bases from V and 3 bases from J, with 17 bases between. The length of the CDR3 is 15 residues. CDR3 DNA sequence: TGTGCCAGCAGCCAAAGAGCAAAACGGGACACTGAAGCTTTCTTT. Amino acid sequence: CASSQRAKRDTEAFF.

The chain has TRBV19 and TRBJ1-2, with D maybe TRBD1 (6 bases). The germline V gene encodes CDR1 LNHDA and CDR2 SQIVND (reference sequence). The CDR3 totals 15 residues. The germline V and J ends were trimmed by 4 bases and 5 bases, with 17 bases remaining between them. The CDR3, as DNA: TGTGCCAGTAGTAGATTCGGACAGCCAAATTATGGCTACACCTTC. Its translation: CASSRFGQPNYGYTF. The full variable domain, completed using reference TRBV19 and TRBJ1-2, is DGGITQSPKYLFRKEGQNVTLSCEQNLNHDAMYWYRQDPGQGLRLIYYSQIVNDFQKGDIAEGYSVSREKKESFPLTVTSAQKNPTAFYLCASSRFGQPNYGYTFGSGTRLTVV.

This clonotype was observed a few times. The rearrangement joins TRBV11-1 to TRBJ2-7; 9 bases line up with TRBD1. There are 13 residues in the CDR3. After removal of 5 bases from V and 3 bases from J, the junction contained 2 bases not matched to a gene. Germline CDR1 reads SGHAT; CDR2 reads FQDESV (reference sequence). The DNA for the CDR3 is TGTGCCAGCAGCAGGGGACAGGGCTACGAGCAGTACTTC. Its protein is CASSRGQGYEQYF.

The sample holds a few counts of this clonotype. This chain joins TRBV7-2 and TRBJ1-2; D is undetermined. From germline, CDR1 is SGHTA and CDR2 FQGNSA. The CDR3 loop spans 14 amino acids. Trimming shortened V by 2 bases and J by 3 bases, and 10 bases separated the two germline ends. CDR3 nucleotides: TGTGCCAGCAGCTTATTCGGGCTCCACTATGGCTACACCTTC. This translates into CASSLFGLHYGYTF.

This clonotype was seen more than once but under ten times. This chain connects TRBV7-6 to TRBJ1-4; D is unresolved. The CDR3 runs to 17 residues. With 2 bases removed from V and 8 bases from J, the gap between germline ends came to 21 bases. The germline gives CDR1 SGHVS, CDR2 FNYEAQ. Here the CDR3 reads CASSLIAGIGRGEKLFF. The CDR3 DNA sequence: TGTGCCAGCAGCTTAATTGCCGGGATCGGGCGTGGGGAAAAACTGTTTTTT.

There are a few counts of this clonotype. CDR3 coding DNA: TGCGCCAGCAGCCAATTGAAGCGGACTAATGAAAAACTGTTTTTT. Protein sequence: CASSQLKRTNEKLFF. The chain links TRBV4-3 to TRBJ1-4; D uncertain. The germline V and J ends were trimmed by 2 bases and 2 bases, with 9 bases remaining between them. Germline V CDR1 and CDR2: LGHNA, YSLEER. The CDR3 runs to 15 residues.

The V and J genes are TRBV4-1 and TRBJ2-5, with D possibly being TRBD1 (5 bases). V was pared by 4 bases and J by 2 bases, with 14 bases between. CDR3 length: 15 residues. Per germline, CDR1 MGHRA and CDR2 YSYEKL. The CDR3 loop is CASSRQTDQQETQYF. The CDR3 DNA is TGCGCCAGCAGCCGCCAGACAGACCAACAAGAGACCCAGTACTTC.

The DNA for the CDR3 is TGTGCCAGCAGTTTACTCTACCGTCGGAATGAGCAGTTCTTC. It is translated as CASSLLYRRNEQFF. The J gene is TRBJ2-1, the V gene TRBV27; D remains ambiguous. The CDR3 consists of 14 residues. Looked up from germline, CDR1 is MNHEY and CDR2 is SMNVEV (reference sequence). Trimming stripped 2 bases from V and 7 bases from J, with 12 bases between.

The rearrangement joins TRBV7-2 to TRBJ2-5; TRBD2 agrees at 9 bases. Per germline, CDR1 SGHTA and CDR2 FQGNSA. The CDR3 spans 14 residues. V was pared by 5 bases and J by 5 bases, with 6 bases of the junction left unmatched. The CDR3 DNA reads as TGTGCCAGCAGCACGGGACTAGCACGGGAGACCCAGTACTTC. Translation gives CASSTGLARETQYF.

The V gene is TRBV4-2, the J gene TRBJ2-4; D is ambiguous. Germline lookup yields CDR1 LGHNA and CDR2 YNFKEQ. The V end was cut by 4 bases, the J end by 5 bases, with 3 bases between. This CDR3 has 11 residues. Written as DNA, the CDR3 is TGTGCCAGCAGCCGGGAAAACATTCAGTACTTC. Its protein product is CASSRENIQYF.

This clonotype was found many times. J is TRBJ1-1 and V is TRBV7-3; D may be TRBD1 (6 bases). Trimming took off 4 bases at V and 7 bases at J, with 16 bases between the two ends. CDR1 SGHTA and CDR2 FQGTGA come from the germline V gene. The CDR3 contains 14 residues. CDR3 in DNA: TGTGCCAGCAGCTCGGACCCACAGGGACTTGAAGCTTTCTTT. This codes for CASSSDPQGLEAFF.

V gene TRBV21-1 combines with J gene TRBJ2-7; the table's TRBD1 call for D was not verified on the DNA. TRBV21-1 is a pseudogene segment. The CDR3 is made up of 15 amino acids. CDR3 nucleotides: TGTGCCAGCAGCAAAGTGGGGGGACACCTCTACGAGCAGTACGTC. It yields the protein CASSKVGGHLYEQYV.

The sample holds a few counts of this clonotype. The chain links TRBV7-2 to TRBJ2-3; D is possibly TRBD2 (6 bases). V lost 4 bases, J lost 0 bases, and 14 bases lay in between. The CDR3 loop spans 16 amino acids. In germline, CDR1 is SGHTA, CDR2 FQGNSA. CDR3 coding DNA: TGTGCCAGCAGCTCCTTCGCTGGGGGGAGCACAGATACGCAGTATTTT. It codes for CASSSFAGGSTDTQYF.

This clonotype was seen a handful of times. The chain couples TRBV29-1 to TRBJ1-1; 7 bases align to TRBD1. The germline V gene has CDR1 SQVTM and CDR2 ANQGSEA. The CDR3 totals 12 residues. Trimming removed 7 bases from V and 0 bases from J; junction bases left unmatched: 2. CDR3 in DNA: TGCAGCGGGGGACAGATGAACACTGAAGCTTTCTTT. It codes for CSGGQMNTEAFF.

A few counts support this clonotype. This chain joins TRBV7-9 and TRBJ1-2, with 7 bases matching TRBD1. The CDR3 runs to 15 residues. Germline V CDR1 and CDR2: SEHNR, FQNEAQ (reference sequence). Germline trimming cut 3 bases from V and 0 bases from J; bases unmatched to any gene: 4. This CDR3 is CASSFGQASNYGYTF. The CDR3 DNA follows: TGTGCCAGCAGCTTCGGACAGGCATCTAACTATGGCTACACCTTC.

This clonotype came up a few times. The rearrangement joins TRBV5-1 to TRBJ1-2; D gene uncertain. The CDR3 contains 10 residues. V was clipped by 7 bases and J by 6 bases, with 7 bases between them. Germline CDR1 SGHRS, CDR2 YFSETQ. The CDR3 DNA follows: TGCGCCAGCGGGGAGGATGGCTACACCTTC. Protein sequence: CASGEDGYTF.